The 4 T cell receptor beta chains below were found in one sample sequenced in a study of T cell responses to AZD1222 COVID-19 vaccine. Sequenced by immunoSEQ multiplex PCR; TCRdb stores in-frame clones only, minus some. The data contain about 140,000 clones, about 92% of them singletons. Sequences were derived from peripheral blood, sampled on day 0 of AZD1222 vaccination. These receptors were taken from an adult in good health.

V is TRBV3-1 (or the pseudogene TRBV3-2) and J is TRBJ1-1, with 7 nucleotides matching TRBD1. The ends lost 7 bases at V and 8 bases at J; junction bases unmatched: 13. Germline-derived CDR1 and CDR2 are LGHDT and YNNKEL (reference sequence). The length of the CDR3 is 14 residues. CDR3 sequence reads: CASTPGSTGAEAFF. In DNA, the CDR3 is TGTGCCAGCACCCCGGGGTCAACAGGGGCGGAAGCTTTCTTT.

The chain links TRBV5-5 to TRBJ2-7; D is unresolved. CDR1 is SGHKS and CDR2 is YYEKEE in the germline V gene (reference sequence). V lost 1 base and J lost 2, with 13 bases in between. The CDR3 totals 15 residues. CDR3 sequence (DNA): TGTGCCAGCAGCTTGTTCGTCGGAGAACCCTACGAGCAGTACTTC. It translates to CASSLFVGEPYEQYF.

This clone appeared once. This chain uses TRBV21-1 with TRBJ1-5; whether TRBD1, the table's D call, matches the DNA was not checked. TRBV21-1 represents a pseudogene. The CDR3 totals 13 residues. The CDR3 reads CASSKTDNQPQHF. CDR3 sequence (DNA): TGTGCCAGCAGCAAGACAGATAATCAGCCCCAGCATTTT.

The V and J genes are TRBV5-6 and TRBJ1-5, with D tentatively TRBD1 (5 bases). V gave up 3 bases and J gave up 0 bases, with 13 bases separating them. There are 16 residues in the CDR3. CDR1 is SGHDT, CDR2 YYEEEE, per germline. CDR3 amino acids: CASSSGGVYSNQPQHF. Written as DNA, the CDR3 is TGTGCCAGCAGCTCCGGGGGGGTGTATAGCAATCAGCCCCAGCATTTT. Full variable domain (rest looked up from reference TRBV5-6 and TRBJ1-5): DAGVTQSPTHLIKTRGQQVTLRCSPKSGHDTVSWYQQALGQGPQFIFQYYEEEERQRGNFPDRFSGHQFPNYSSELNVNALLLGDSALYLCASSSGGVYSNQPQHFGDGTRLSIL.